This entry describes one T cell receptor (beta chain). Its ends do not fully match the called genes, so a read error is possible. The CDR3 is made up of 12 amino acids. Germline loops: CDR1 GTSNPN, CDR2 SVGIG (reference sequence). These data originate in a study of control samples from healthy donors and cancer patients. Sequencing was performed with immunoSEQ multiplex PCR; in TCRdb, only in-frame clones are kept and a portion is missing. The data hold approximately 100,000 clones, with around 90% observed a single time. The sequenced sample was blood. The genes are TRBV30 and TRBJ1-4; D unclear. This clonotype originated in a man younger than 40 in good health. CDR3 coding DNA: TGTGCCTGGAGACCATCCCGGGCCCGCGTGCTTTTT. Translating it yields CAWRPSRARVLF.